The entry that follows covers one T cell receptor beta chain sequence. The antigen is not known. Unmatched junction bases numbered 3, after V lost 7 bases and J lost 3 bases. In germline, CDR1 is SQVTM, CDR2 ANQGSEA. The CDR3 contains 11 residues. This entry comes from a study of identical twins. Findings and caveats of the study: Insertions were reduced in abundant cord blood beta clonotypes but not in memory repertoires.

TCRdb used MiXCR to reprocess the 5' RACE reads, holding one entry per CDR3 protein. The table has about 530,000 distinct CDR3 sequences, over 12% seen once. Every sampled donor was Caucasian and healthy. Separately, the same data were catalogued under a study of yellow fever vaccine responses in identical twins.

What was sequenced was CD4+ T cells sorted from blood. The chain employs TRBV29-1 and TRBJ2-7, with 7 nucleotides matching TRBD1. This sequence was found in a woman aged 18-29 years in good health. The CDR3, as DNA: TGCAGCGGGGGACAGTTCTACGAGCAGTACTTC. Residues: CSGGQFYEQYF.